Below are 24 T cell receptor beta chains sequenced from a single sample in a study of blood T cell repertoires in COVID-19. Some clones are missing from TCRdb's copy, which holds only in-frame ones; the method was immunoSEQ multiplex PCR. Here the sample spans about 230,000 clones, roughly 76% being singletons. Sequenced: peripheral blood. The receptors stem from a woman over 75 with COVID-19, enrolled during active disease.

A remark on this clone: The junction departs from germline at one end; a sequencing error may be responsible. The chain couples TRBV7-7 to TRBJ2-5; 11 nucleotides agree with TRBD1. Germline CDR1 is SSHAT and CDR2 is FNYEAQ (reference sequence). The CDR3 sequence is 15 residues long. The chain's CDR3 is CASSSGTGGQETQYF. The CDR3 nucleotides are TGTGCTAGCAGCTCTGGGACAGGGGGACAAGAGACCCAGTACTTC. Together with reference TRBV7-7 and TRBJ2-5, the CDR3 gives the full variable domain: GAGVSQSPRYKVTKRGQDVTLRCDPISSHATLYWYQQALGQGPEFLTYFNYEAQPDKSGLPSDRFSAERPEGSISTLTIQRTEQRDSAMYRCASSSGTGGQETQYFGPGTRLLVL.

V usage is TRBV11-1 and J usage is TRBJ1-6; TRBD1 matches 8 bases. The CDR3 runs to 14 residues. The V gene's germline CDR1 is SGHAT and CDR2 FQDESV (reference sequence). With V trimmed by 4 bases and J by 7 bases, 3 bases remained unmatched. CDR3 residues: CASSSGTGNSPLHF. The DNA for the CDR3 is TGTGCCAGCAGCTCGGGGACAGGAAATTCACCCCTCCACTTT.

The CDR3 DNA reads as TGTGCCAGCAGCGTGGGACAGAGCTATGAAAAACTGTTTTTT. It translates to CASSVGQSYEKLFF. The chain employs TRBV7-9 and TRBJ1-4; the match to TRBD1 covers 7 bases. This CDR3 spans 14 amino acids. The ends lost 5 bases at V and 6 bases at J; junction bases unmatched: 6. Germline assignment: CDR1 SEHNR and CDR2 FQNEAQ (reference sequence).

The chain recombines TRBV19 with TRBJ2-7, with 11 positions matching TRBD2. The germline V gene encodes CDR1 LNHDA and CDR2 SQIVND (reference sequence). J gave up 3 bases and V 7 bases, and 5 bases lay outside the gene matches. The CDR3 covers 14 residues. In DNA form, the CDR3 reads TGTGCCAGTAATTTGGGACTAGCGGACTACGAGCAGTACTTC. Amino acids: CASNLGLADYEQYF.

The V gene is TRBV15, the J gene TRBJ2-1, with D maybe TRBD2 (5 bases). Trimming removed 6 bases from V and 0 bases from J, with 12 bases in between. The CDR3 runs 15 residues. Germline CDR1 LNHNV, CDR2 YYDKDF (reference sequence). For the CDR3, the DNA is TGTGCCACCAGAGCGGCCCAAAGCTCCTACAATGAGCAGTTCTTC. Protein product: CATRAAQSSYNEQFF.

V is TRBV11-2 and J is TRBJ2-7; 11 nucleotides line up with TRBD2. V lost 6 bases and J lost 7; bases outside the gene matches: 8. CDR3 length equals 14 residues. Germline CDR1 reads SGHAT; CDR2 reads FQNNGV. Here the CDR3 reads CASSWTSGFWEQYF. The CDR3 DNA sequence: TGTGCCAGCAGTTGGACTAGCGGGTTTTGGGAGCAGTACTTC.

The rearrangement links TRBV6-2 or TRBV6-3 to TRBJ1-4; D might be TRBD1 (5 bases). The CDR3 sequence is 16 residues long. The germline V gene encodes CDR1 MNHEY and CDR2 SVGEGT. Trimming took 6 bases from V and 6 from J, leaving 20 bases between them. The CDR3 DNA reads TGTGCCAGCAGCCCCCCATGGGGGGTAAGGGATGAAAAACTGTTTTTT. Amino acid sequence: CASSPPWGVRDEKLFF.

The rearrangement uses TRBV11-2 and TRBJ2-1; 7 positions agree with TRBD1. CDR1 is SGHAT and CDR2 is FQNNGV in the germline V gene. The V gene end was trimmed by 8 bases and the J gene end by 0 bases; junction bases not matched to a gene: 4. The CDR3 covers 14 residues. DNA for the CDR3: TGTGCCAGCCACAGGGGCGTCTCCTACAATGAGCAGTTCTTC. This codes for CASHRGVSYNEQFF.

The chain uses TRBV7-9 and TRBJ2-7, with D possibly TRBD2 on 6 matching bases. This CDR3 is built from 13 residues. Trimming took off 5 bases at V and 4 bases at J, with 12 bases between the two ends. Germline V lookup: CDR1 SEHNR, CDR2 FQNEAQ (reference sequence). CDR3 nucleotide sequence: TGTGCCAGCAGCCGGGGACTTCTTTACGAGCAGTACTTC. Amino acids: CASSRGLLYEQYF.

This chain connects TRBV2 to TRBJ1-2; D ambiguous. The V gene's germline CDR1 is SNHLY and CDR2 FYNNEI. This CDR3 is 14 amino acids long. Trimming left V 5 bases short and J 4 bases short, with 14 bases between. CDR3 bases: TGTGCCAGCAGTTCAACTTCCGGGTCCTATGGCTACACCTTC. Residues: CASSSTSGSYGYTF.

The V gene is TRBV5-4, the J gene TRBJ2-3; 7 bases fit TRBD1. The CDR3 sequence is 15 residues long. V was clipped by 1 base and J by 5 bases; unmatched bases: 7. CDR1 is SGHNT and CDR2 is YYREEE in the germline V gene (reference sequence). The CDR3 DNA reads as TGTGCCAGCAGCTTGAAGAGGGGGCGGGTAGATACGCAGTATTTT. Translating it yields CASSLKRGRVDTQYF. The entire variable domain, with the rest obtained from reference TRBV5-4 and TRBJ2-3, is as follows: ETGVTQSPTHLIKTRGQQVTLRCSSQSGHNTVSWYQQALGQGPQFIFQYYREEENGRGNFPPRFSGLQFPNYSSELNVNALELDDSALYLCASSLKRGRVDTQYFGPGTRLTVL.

V is TRBV6-5 and J is TRBJ1-4, with D hard to call. Germline CDR1 reads MNHEY; CDR2 reads SVGAGI. Trimming shortened V by 6 bases and J by 4 bases, and 6 bases separated the two germline ends. This CDR3 is built from 12 residues. The CDR3 DNA reads as TGTGCCAGCAGACGGGTTAATGAAAAACTGTTTTTT. Translation: CASRRVNEKLFF.

This chain connects TRBV12-3 or TRBV12-4 to TRBJ1-5, with D uncertain. V lost 3 bases and J lost 11, with 11 bases in between. This CDR3 is 12 amino acids long. CDR3: CASSFQASAQHF. CDR3 bases: TGTGCCAGCAGTTTCCAAGCATCGGCCCAGCATTTT.

The chain combines TRBV4-3 with TRBJ1-5; 7 positions match TRBD1. The V gene end was trimmed by 1 base and the J gene end by 4 bases; junction bases not matched to a gene: 4. Germline V lookup: CDR1 LGHNA, CDR2 YSLEER. The CDR3 is made up of 15 amino acids. The DNA of the CDR3 is TGCGCCAGCAGCCAAGTTTTCAGGGGGAATCAGCCCCAGCATTTT. This encodes CASSQVFRGNQPQHF.

J is TRBJ1-1 and V is TRBV30; D is unresolved. CDR3 length: 11 residues. Trimming left V 2 bases short and J 2 bases short, with 3 bases between. Germline CDR1 is GTSNPN and CDR2 is SVGIG (reference sequence). CDR3 sequence (DNA): TGTGCCTGGAGTATAAACACTGAAGCTTTCTTT. This gives the protein CAWSINTEAFF.

V and J are TRBV2 and TRBJ1-3; a weak D match, TRBD1 (5 bases). The CDR3 spans 18 residues. Trimming removed 6 bases from V and 0 bases from J, with 21 bases in between. Looked up from germline, CDR1 is SNHLY and CDR2 is FYNNEI. The CDR3: CASSPGGAGGNSGNTIYF. The CDR3 region has the DNA TGTGCCAGCAGCCCAGGCGGGGCGGGGGGGAACTCTGGAAACACCATATATTTT.

This clone was seen just once. The chain couples TRBV19 to TRBJ2-5; D is perhaps TRBD2 (5 bases). The CDR3 runs 16 residues. Trimming cost V 5 bases and J 0 bases, with 16 bases left between them. CDR1 is LNHDA, CDR2 SQIVND, per germline (reference sequence). CDR3 in DNA: TGTGCCAGTAGTGCGGGCGATGGACGCTACCAAGAGACCCAGTACTTC. This gives the protein CASSAGDGRYQETQYF. Full variable domain (rest looked up from reference TRBV19 and TRBJ2-5): DGGITQSPKYLFRKEGQNVTLSCEQNLNHDAMYWYRQDPGQGLRLIYYSQIVNDFQKGDIAEGYSVSREKKESFPLTVTSAQKNPTAFYLCASSAGDGRYQETQYFGPGTRLLVL.

The chain joins TRBV3-1 (or the pseudogene TRBV3-2) to TRBJ2-1, with 8 bases fitting TRBD2. Germline lookup yields CDR1 LGHDT and CDR2 YNNKEL (reference sequence). V shed 4 bases and J 12 bases; nucleotides not matched to a gene: 17. There are 16 residues in the CDR3. The CDR3 nucleotides read TGTGCCAGCAGCCCCTTGGGGAGCGGGGGCCCCGTGGGGCAGTTCTTC. The encoded protein is CASSPLGSGGPVGQFF.

This chain joins TRBV5-1 and TRBJ1-2, with a tentative D call TRBD1 (5 bases). Trimming took 5 bases from V and 8 from J, leaving 13 bases between them. The CDR3 has 12 amino acids. Germline values: CDR1 SGHRS, CDR2 YFSETQ. CDR3 protein: CASRPGWEGYTF. Here the CDR3 DNA reads TGCGCCAGCAGGCCAGGGTGGGAAGGCTACACCTTC. Full variable domain (outside the CDR3, taken from reference TRBV5-1 and TRBJ1-2): KAGVTQTPRYLIKTRGQQVTLSCSPISGHRSVSWYQQTPGQGLQFLFEYFSETQRNKGNFPGRFSGRQFSNSRSEMNVSTLELGDSALYLCASRPGWEGYTFGSGTRLTVV.

The chain links TRBV30 to TRBJ1-5; D remains ambiguous. The CDR3 spans 13 residues. Germline V gene sequence: CDR1 GTSNPN, CDR2 SVGIG (reference sequence). V was pared by 2 bases and J by 7 bases, with 12 bases between. The CDR3 spells CAWSPGGEQPQHF. Written as DNA, the CDR3 is TGTGCCTGGAGTCCCGGCGGAGAACAGCCCCAGCATTTT.

This clone was counted between two and nine times. The rearrangement links TRBV6-5 to TRBJ1-1; D perhaps matches TRBD1 (6 bases). The V gene's germline CDR1 is MNHEY and CDR2 SVGAGI. V was trimmed by 6 bases and J by 1 base, leaving 12 bases between them. The CDR3 length is 14 residues. The CDR3 DNA is TGTGCCAGCAGGTTCAGGGGCGCGAACACTGAAGCTTTCTTT. As protein: CASRFRGANTEAFF.

The rearrangement joins TRBV3-1 (or the pseudogene TRBV3-2) to TRBJ2-1, with D perhaps matching TRBD2 (6 bases). Germline V CDR1 and CDR2: LGHDT, YNNKEL (reference sequence). Trimming stripped 0 bases from V and 3 bases from J, with 9 bases between. The CDR3 has 15 amino acids. The CDR3 bases are TGTGCCAGCAGCCAAGACTTAGCGGTCTACAATGAGCAGTTCTTC. As protein: CASSQDLAVYNEQFF.

The sample holds a few counts of this clone. The DNA of the CDR3 is TGTGCCAGCAGTTACCGAGGGGAGGCTGGAAACACCATATATTTT. It is translated as CASSYRGEAGNTIYF. The chain uses TRBV6-5 and TRBJ1-3; tentatively, D is TRBD1 (5 bases). Germline CDR1 MNHEY, CDR2 SVGAGI. The V and J ends lost 2 bases and 2 bases respectively, with 10 bases between them. This CDR3 spans 15 amino acids.

This clone was seen more than once but under ten times. The genes are TRBV10-3 and TRBJ1-2, with 9 bases fitting TRBD1. CDR3 length: 15 amino acids. Germline CDR1 is ENHRY and CDR2 is SYGVKD. Trimming removed 3 bases from V and 6 bases from J; junction bases left unmatched: 8. For the CDR3, the DNA is TGTGCCATCAGTGACCAAGACAGGGGGAATCATGGCTACACCTTC. This gives the protein CAISDQDRGNHGYTF.